The 12 T cell receptor beta chains below all came from one sample that was sequenced in a study of vaccination and CD4 T cells after COVID-19. Treatment of the sample: roughly nine-day PBMC culture with coronavirus spike peptide pools or control peptides (ViraFEST assay). Researchers collected the unexposed donor's CD4+ T cells before the COVID-19 pandemic (2011-2018). Their antigens are not known. The Oncomine TCR Beta short-read assay was applied to DNA of cultured CD4+ T cells. MiXCR, run by TCRdb on the PCR reads, gives a single entry per CDR3 protein. The top ten clones hold under 15% of a sample with around 7,800 distinct CDR3 sequences, 45% to 65% of them seen once. Sequencing was done on a sample of CD4+ T cells from blood, cultured in vitro. The receptor source for this set is a human donor in good health.

The J gene is TRBJ1-1, the V gene TRBV5-1, with D uncertain. Germline assignment: CDR1 SGHRS and CDR2 YFSETQ. The CDR3 totals 12 residues. Trimming took off 6 bases at V and 1 base at J, with 7 bases between the two ends. In DNA form, the CDR3 reads TGCGCCAGCAAATACGAGAACACTGAAGCTTTCTTT. Protein: CASKYENTEAFF. Full variable domain (remainder filled in from reference TRBV5-1 and TRBJ1-1): KAGVTQTPRYLIKTRGQQVTLSCSPISGHRSVSWYQQTPGQGLQFLFEYFSETQRNKGNFPGRFSGRQFSNSRSEMNVSTLELGDSALYLCASKYENTEAFFGQGTRLTVV.

In this sample, this clonotype turned up a few times. The gene calls are TRBV11-2 and TRBJ2-5; D is possibly TRBD2 (6 bases). Germline V gene data show CDR1 as SGHAT and CDR2 as FQNNGV. The V and J ends lost 3 bases and 3 bases respectively, with 11 bases between them. The CDR3 loop spans 14 amino acids. CDR3 loop: CASSLSAGKETQYF. The DNA for the CDR3 is TGTGCCAGCAGCTTGTCTGCGGGAAAAGAGACCCAGTACTTC.

The rearrangement joins TRBV27 to TRBJ1-1, with D uncertain. Germline CDR1 MNHEY, CDR2 SMNVEV (reference sequence). The ends were cut back, 7 bases at V and 10 bases at J, with 19 bases in the middle. The CDR3 extends over 13 amino acids. The CDR3 DNA reads as TGTGCCAGCAATGGGCTTTCTGGCGTCACAGCTTTCTTT. It translates to CASNGLSGVTAFF.

In nucleotides, the CDR3 is TGTGCCAGCAGTGACGGAACAGAACCTCACACTGAAGCTTTCTTT. As protein: CASSDGTEPHTEAFF. J is TRBJ1-1 and V is TRBV6-1; no clear D gene. The germline V gene has CDR1 MNHNS and CDR2 SASEGT. V shed 3 bases and J shed 3 bases, with 14 bases lying between them. CDR3 size: 15 residues.

The chain joins TRBV10-3 to TRBJ1-1; D gene unclear. CDR3 length: 14 amino acids. Trimming shortened V by 8 bases and J by 0 bases, and 13 bases separated the two germline ends. CDR1 and CDR2 from the germline V gene are ENHRY and SYGVKD. DNA of the CDR3: TGTGCCATCCGGAGCGGGGTCTTGAACACTGAAGCTTTCTTT. Residues: CAIRSGVLNTEAFF.

V gene TRBV7-2 combines with J gene TRBJ2-2; the match to TRBD2 covers 7 bases. CDR1 SGHTA and CDR2 FQGNSA come from the germline V gene. V lost 4 bases to trimming and J lost 4 bases; unmatched junction nucleotides: 9. CDR3 length equals 16 residues. CDR3 sequence: CASSSRGGGATGELFF. CDR3 sequence (DNA): TGTGCCAGCAGCTCGCGTGGGGGAGGGGCCACCGGGGAGCTGTTTTTT.

The genes are TRBV23-1 and TRBJ2-5; D uncertain. TRBV23-1 is reported as an ORF; its role is uncertain. The V end lost 7 bases, the J end lost 1 base, and 16 bases lay between the germline ends. The CDR3 contains 15 residues. The CDR3 sequence is CASTPRWGPQETQYF. The CDR3 bases are TGCGCCAGCACACCTCGATGGGGTCCCCAAGAGACCCAGTACTTC.

In DNA form, the CDR3 reads TGTGCCAGCAGCTTAGGGACTAGCGGCACCGGGGAGCTGTTTTTT. Translation gives CASSLGTSGTGELFF. The chain is built from TRBV11-3 and TRBJ2-2; 10 bases match TRBD2. The CDR3 is 15 residues long. After removal of 1 base from V and 4 bases from J, the junction contained 0 bases not matched to a gene. The germline V gene encodes CDR1 SGHNT and CDR2 YENEEA.

This clonotype was recorded a few times. The CDR3 DNA follows: TGTGCCAGCAGCCAGGGCACAGATACGCAGTATTTT. Translation: CASSQGTDTQYF. The rearrangement uses TRBV6-2 or TRBV6-3 and TRBJ2-3; D is unclear. Trimming stripped 6 bases from V and 1 base from J, with 5 bases between. CDR1 and CDR2 from the germline V gene are MNHEY and SVGEGT. The CDR3 spans 12 residues.

The rearrangement uses TRBV7-9 and TRBJ2-7; TRBD1 agrees at 7 bases. This CDR3 has 16 amino acids. Germline V lookup: CDR1 SEHNR, CDR2 FQNEAQ (reference sequence). The V and J ends lost 1 base and 0 bases, in that order; junction bases with no gene match: 6. The CDR3 sequence: CASSLVLTGSSYEQYF. CDR3 nucleotide sequence: TGTGCCAGCAGCTTAGTCTTGACAGGGAGCTCCTACGAGCAGTACTTC.

The rearrangement joins TRBV12-3 or TRBV12-4 to TRBJ1-2; D not certain. CDR3 length: 15 amino acids. Deletions cut 4 bases from V and 4 bases from J, with 16 bases between. CDR3 region: CASSSRTGSAYGYTF. CDR3 DNA: TGTGCCAGCAGTTCCCGGACGGGATCGGCCTATGGCTACACCTTC.

This chain uses TRBV20-1 with TRBJ2-1; TRBD2 aligns across 10 bases. CDR1 DFQATT and CDR2 SNEGSKA come from the germline V gene (reference sequence). The CDR3 runs to 15 residues. Unmatched junction bases numbered 10, after V lost 4 bases and J lost 7 bases. The CDR3 DNA reads as TGCAGTGCTAACCCCCTAGCGGGGGATTCAAATGAGCAGTTCTTC. As protein: CSANPLAGDSNEQFF.